Described below is a single TCR beta chain sequence and its context. Its antigen is unknown. Germline V lookup: CDR1 SGHTA, CDR2 FQGNSA. Between the trimmed V and J ends, which lost 5 bases and 0 bases, there was a span of 10 bases. CDR3 length: 14 amino acids. Clones were read by immunoSEQ multiplex PCR, and TCRdb kept only the in-frame ones, dropping some. The sample holds some 100,000 clones; 75% to 95% are singletons and the top ten take 0.14% to 0.15%. The data were obtained in a study of siplizumab effects on memory and regulatory T cells. Whole-study findings and limits: Siplizumab significantly reduced alloreactive sequences traceable to unstimulated CD4+ memory cells. The authors mapped only a minor fraction of alloreactive clones to unstimulated subsets. Proliferating siplizumab-culture Treg suppressive function went unconfirmed. Memory cells seemed less diverse than naive T cells, which seemed major alloresponse contributors.

Source material: CD4+ T cells sorted from blood. This rearrangement joins TRBV7-2 to TRBJ1-1, with D possibly matching TRBD1 (5 bases). The receptor's source is a human donor in good health. CDR3 nucleotide sequence: TGTGCCAGCAGCCCCGGGACGGTGAACACTGAAGCTTTCTTT. Translated, it gives CASSPGTVNTEAFF.